A selection of T cell receptor beta chains follows, all from one sample in a study of T-cell memory formation after mild COVID-19. From the 5' RACE reads, TCRdb called clonotypes with MiXCR, one entry per CDR3 protein. The sample contains about 170,000 distinct CDR3 sequences, 10% to 15% of which appear only once. Sequencing was done on a sample of PBMCs or a T cell subset sorted from them (not recorded which). The receptors stem from a man aged 18 to 29 who had mild COVID-19 (a few samples of this study predate the infection). Cell type and time point are not known. The CDR3 runs from the conserved cysteine through the conserved F or W. The order of the fields is J gene, clone size, V gene, D gene, CDR3 protein, CDR3 DNA. The D gene is left open where the match is weak. A row's size may be missing; if present it is once, few, many or a size class.

j_call: TRBJ2-7
clone_size: many
v_call: TRBV7-6
d_call: TRBD2
cdr3_aa: CASSLTGGGIAYEQYF
cdr3_nt: TGTGCCAGCAGCCTCACCGGGGGGGGCATCGCGTACGAGCAGTACTTC

j_call: TRBJ1-5
clone_size: few
v_call: TRBV6-2/TRBV6-3
d_call: .
cdr3_aa: CASSYRQGMTRDQPQHF
cdr3_nt: TGTGCCAGCAGTTATAGGCAGGGGATGACTCGGGATCAGCCCCAGCATTTT

j_call: TRBJ1-4
clone_size: .
v_call: TRBV5-1
d_call: TRBD1
cdr3_aa: CASSPGTGLNEKLFF
cdr3_nt: TGCGCCAGCAGCCCTGGGACAGGCCTTAATGAAAAACTGTTTTTT

j_call: TRBJ2-2
clone_size: .
v_call: TRBV7-2
d_call: TRBD2
cdr3_aa: CASSLGLAGGAGELFF
cdr3_nt: TGTGCCAGCAGTCTGGGACTAGCGGGGGGCGCCGGGGAGCTGTTTTTT

j_call: TRBJ2-7
clone_size: .
v_call: TRBV28
d_call: TRBD2
cdr3_aa: CASTPTSSTYEQYF
cdr3_nt: TGTGCCAGCACCCCGACTAGCTCTACCTACGAGCAGTACTTC

j_call: TRBJ1-1
clone_size: few
v_call: TRBV7-9
d_call: TRBD1
cdr3_aa: CASSLGDRGSTEAFF
cdr3_nt: TGTGCCAGCAGCTTGGGGGACAGGGGGTCCACTGAAGCTTTCTTT

j_call: TRBJ2-5
clone_size: few
v_call: TRBV7-2
d_call: TRBD1
cdr3_aa: CASRRATGDLETQYF
cdr3_nt: TGTGCCAGCAGGCGGGCGACAGGGGATCTAGAGACCCAGTACTTC

j_call: TRBJ1-2
clone_size: .
v_call: TRBV7-3
d_call: TRBD1
cdr3_aa: CASSPSGQRGGYTF
cdr3_nt: TGTGCCAGCAGCCCTTCGGGACAGAGGGGTGGCTACACCTTC

j_call: TRBJ2-5
clone_size: few
v_call: TRBV20-1
d_call: TRBD1
cdr3_aa: CSAEDRVKETQYF
cdr3_nt: TGCAGTGCAGAGGACAGGGTAAAAGAGACCCAGTACTTC

j_call: TRBJ2-3
clone_size: few
v_call: TRBV7-3
d_call: .
cdr3_aa: CASSLGSGSTDTQYF
cdr3_nt: TGTGCCAGCAGCTTAGGTTCCGGCTCCACAGATACGCAGTATTTT

j_call: TRBJ2-1
clone_size: few
v_call: TRBV6-2/TRBV6-3
d_call: TRBD2
cdr3_aa: CASSKGLAEYNEQFF
cdr3_nt: TGTGCCAGCAGTAAGGGACTAGCGGAGTACAATGAGCAGTTCTTC

j_call: TRBJ2-5
clone_size: .
v_call: TRBV20-1
d_call: TRBD2
cdr3_aa: CSARGRRGGQETQYF
cdr3_nt: TGCAGTGCTAGAGGACGGCGGGGGGGCCAAGAGACCCAGTACTTC

j_call: TRBJ1-5
clone_size: .
v_call: TRBV27
d_call: TRBD1
cdr3_aa: CASRGAGTGSNQPQHF
cdr3_nt: TGTGCCAGCAGGGGGGCCGGGACAGGTAGCAATCAGCCCCAGCATTTT

j_call: TRBJ1-4
clone_size: few
v_call: TRBV28
d_call: TRBD1
cdr3_aa: CASKEQGRTNEKLFF
cdr3_nt: TGTGCCAGCAAAGAACAGGGGAGGACTAATGAAAAACTGTTTTTT

j_call: TRBJ2-3
clone_size: once
v_call: TRBV5-1
d_call: TRBD2
cdr3_aa: CASSPSGGYDTQYF
cdr3_nt: TGCGCCAGCAGCCCTAGCGGGGGGTATGATACGCAGTATTTT

j_call: TRBJ1-2
clone_size: few
v_call: TRBV29-1
d_call: .
cdr3_aa: CSVENYGYTF
cdr3_nt: TGCAGCGTTGAGAACTATGGCTACACCTTC

j_call: TRBJ2-7
clone_size: .
v_call: TRBV7-2
d_call: .
cdr3_aa: CASSSSAYSYEQYF
cdr3_nt: TGTGCCAGCAGCTCTTCAGCTTACTCCTACGAGCAGTACTTC

j_call: TRBJ2-2
clone_size: few
v_call: TRBV5-1
d_call: .
cdr3_aa: CASSLTEANTGELFF
cdr3_nt: TGCGCCAGCAGCCTGACAGAGGCGAACACCGGGGAGCTGTTTTTT

j_call: TRBJ2-4
clone_size: few
v_call: TRBV12-3/TRBV12-4
d_call: .
cdr3_aa: CASSLGGDWARNIQYF
cdr3_nt: TGTGCCAGCAGTTTAGGGGGCGACTGGGCGAGGAACATTCAGTACTTC

j_call: TRBJ1-5
clone_size: .
v_call: TRBV12-3/TRBV12-4
d_call: .
cdr3_aa: CASTWARNQPQHF
cdr3_nt: TGTGCCAGCACCTGGGCCCGGAATCAGCCCCAGCATTTT

j_call: TRBJ2-2
clone_size: many
v_call: TRBV30
d_call: .
cdr3_aa: CAWDLALGGNTGELFF
cdr3_nt: TGTGCCTGGGATCTTGCGCTAGGGGGGAACACCGGGGAGCTGTTTTTT

j_call: TRBJ2-3
clone_size: many
v_call: TRBV2
d_call: .
cdr3_aa: CASSARTPTDTQYF
cdr3_nt: TGTGCCAGCAGTGCCAGGACACCCACAGATACGCAGTATTTT

j_call: TRBJ2-4
clone_size: .
v_call: TRBV12-3/TRBV12-4
d_call: .
cdr3_aa: CASSLANIQYF
cdr3_nt: TGTGCCAGCAGTTTAGCAAACATTCAGTACTTC